This TCR beta chain is from a study of CD8 T cells in Susac syndrome. Random hexamers primed reverse transcription of 0.5 to 1 ug RNA. TCRdb itself ran the immunoSEQ multiplex PCR reads through MiXCR, one entry per CDR3 protein. Of some 120,000 distinct CDR3 sequences in the sample, about 93% were seen once. Trimming took off 6 bases at V and 3 bases at J, with 15 bases between the two ends. This CDR3 has 14 residues. Germline lookup yields CDR1 MNHEY and CDR2 SVGEGT. Sequencing targeted TCR beta in T cells from blood (CD8+ and CD4+). Controls were healthy donors (matched for age and sex). In contrast to the negatively isolated CD8+ and CD4+ T cells, TEMRA cells were FACS-enriched.

The receptor comes from a human donor in good health. The specimen sequenced was CD4+ T cells from PBMCs. This rearrangement joins TRBV6-2 or TRBV6-3 to TRBJ2-7; D may be TRBD1 (6 bases). The CDR3 nucleotides are TGTGCCAGCAGAAACCGGGACAAGATCTACGAGCAGTACTTC. It codes for CASRNRDKIYEQYF.